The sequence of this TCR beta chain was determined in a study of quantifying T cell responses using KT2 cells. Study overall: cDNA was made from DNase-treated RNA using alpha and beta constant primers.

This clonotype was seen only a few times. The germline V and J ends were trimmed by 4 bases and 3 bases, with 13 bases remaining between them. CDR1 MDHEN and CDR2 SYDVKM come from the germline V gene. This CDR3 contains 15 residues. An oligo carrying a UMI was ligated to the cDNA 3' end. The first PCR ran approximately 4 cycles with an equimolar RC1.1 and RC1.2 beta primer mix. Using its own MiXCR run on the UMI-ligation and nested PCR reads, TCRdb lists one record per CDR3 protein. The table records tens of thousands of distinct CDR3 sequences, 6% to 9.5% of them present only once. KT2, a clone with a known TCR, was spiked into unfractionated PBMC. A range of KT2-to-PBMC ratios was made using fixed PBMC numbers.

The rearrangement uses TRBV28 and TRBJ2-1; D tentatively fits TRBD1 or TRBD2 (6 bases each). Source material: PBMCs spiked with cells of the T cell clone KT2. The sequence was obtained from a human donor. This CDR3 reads CASSSPRGVYNEQFF. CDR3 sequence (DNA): TGTGCCAGCAGTTCACCGAGGGGGGTCTACAATGAGCAGTTCTTC.